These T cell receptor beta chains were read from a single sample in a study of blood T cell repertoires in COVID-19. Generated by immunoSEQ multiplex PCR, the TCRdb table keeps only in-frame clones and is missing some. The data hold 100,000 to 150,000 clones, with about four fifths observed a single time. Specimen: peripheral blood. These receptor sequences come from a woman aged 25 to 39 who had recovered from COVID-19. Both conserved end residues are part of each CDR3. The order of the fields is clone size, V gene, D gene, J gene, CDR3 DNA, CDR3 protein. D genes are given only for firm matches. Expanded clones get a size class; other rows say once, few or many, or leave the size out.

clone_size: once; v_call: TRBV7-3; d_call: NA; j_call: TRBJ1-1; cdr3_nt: TGTGCCAGCACCCGGGACGGGGGGAACACTGAAGCTTTCTTT; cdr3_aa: CASTRDGGNTEAFF
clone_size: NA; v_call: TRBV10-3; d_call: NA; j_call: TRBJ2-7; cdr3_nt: TGTGCCATCAGTACTGGGTCACAGGGCGAGAACGAGCAGTACTTC; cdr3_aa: CAISTGSQGENEQYF
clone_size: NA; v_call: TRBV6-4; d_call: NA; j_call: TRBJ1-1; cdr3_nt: TGTGCCAGCAGTGCCAGTATGAACACTGAAGCTTTCTTT; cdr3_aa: CASSASMNTEAFF
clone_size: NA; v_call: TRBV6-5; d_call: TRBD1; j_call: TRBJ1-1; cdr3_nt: TGTGCCGGAGACACAGACAGGGGGCGAACTGAAGCTTTCTTT; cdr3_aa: CAGDTDRGRTEAFF
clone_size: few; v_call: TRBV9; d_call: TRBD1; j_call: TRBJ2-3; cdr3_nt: TGTGCCAGCGCGGGGACAGGGGTAGATACGCAGTATTTT; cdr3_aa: CASAGTGVDTQYF
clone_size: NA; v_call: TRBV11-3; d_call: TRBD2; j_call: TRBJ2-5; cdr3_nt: TGTGCCAGCAGCTTATATTCGGCGGGAGGAGAGACCCAGTACTTC; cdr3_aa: CASSLYSAGGETQYF
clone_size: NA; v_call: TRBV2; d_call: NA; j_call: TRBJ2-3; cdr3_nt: TGTGCCAGCAGTTGGGGGCCCTCTGGGACAGATACGCAGTATTTT; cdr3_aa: CASSWGPSGTDTQYF
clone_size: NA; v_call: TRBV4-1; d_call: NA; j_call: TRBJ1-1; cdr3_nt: TGCGCCAGCAGAGTTTACGGCAGGGCGGCCACTGAAGCTTTCTTT; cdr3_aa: CASRVYGRAATEAFF
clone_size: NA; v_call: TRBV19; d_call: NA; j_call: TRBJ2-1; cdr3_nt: TGTGCCAGTAGTATAACTAGCTCCAGATACAATGAGCAGTTCTTC; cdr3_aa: CASSITSSRYNEQFF
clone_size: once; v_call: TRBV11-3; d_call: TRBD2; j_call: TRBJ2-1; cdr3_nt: TGTGCCAGCAGCTCGGGACTAGCGGGGGGGAATGAGCAGTTCTTC; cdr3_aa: CASSSGLAGGNEQFF
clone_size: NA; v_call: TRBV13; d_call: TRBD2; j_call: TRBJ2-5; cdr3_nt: TGTGCCAGCAGCTTAGGGGCGGCGACGGGAGGGGAGACCCAGTACTTC; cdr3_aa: CASSLGAATGGETQYF
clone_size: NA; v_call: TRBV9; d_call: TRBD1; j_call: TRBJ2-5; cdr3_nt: TGTGCCAGCAGCGTGGGGACAGGGGCAGCCCAAGAGACCCAGTACTTC; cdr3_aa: CASSVGTGAAQETQYF
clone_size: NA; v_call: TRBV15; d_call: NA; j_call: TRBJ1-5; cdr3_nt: TGTGCCACCAGCAGCCCCTGGGGGGGGGTAAATCAGCCCCAGCATTTT; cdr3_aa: CATSSPWGGVNQPQHF
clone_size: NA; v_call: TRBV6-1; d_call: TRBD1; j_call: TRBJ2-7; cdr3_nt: TGTGCCAGCAGTGAAGTGGGACAGGGTATCTCCGAGCAGTACTTC; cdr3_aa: CASSEVGQGISEQYF
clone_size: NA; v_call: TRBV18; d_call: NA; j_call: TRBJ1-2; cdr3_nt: TGTGCCAGCTCACGGGACACGGAATATGGCTACACCTTC; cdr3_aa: CASSRDTEYGYTF
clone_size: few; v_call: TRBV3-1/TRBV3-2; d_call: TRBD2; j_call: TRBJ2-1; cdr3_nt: TGTGCCAGCAGCCACCGACTAGCGGGGTCCTCCAATGAGCAGTTCTTC; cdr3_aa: CASSHRLAGSSNEQFF
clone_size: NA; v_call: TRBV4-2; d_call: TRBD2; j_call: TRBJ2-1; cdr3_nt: TGTGCCAGCAGCTCAAATAGCGGGAGAGTCTCCAATGAGCAGTTCTTC; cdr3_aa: CASSSNSGRVSNEQFF
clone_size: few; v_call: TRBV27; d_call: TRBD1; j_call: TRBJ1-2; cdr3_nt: TGTGCCAGCAGTGCAGACAGGGGGCCCAACGGCTACACCTTC; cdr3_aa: CASSADRGPNGYTF
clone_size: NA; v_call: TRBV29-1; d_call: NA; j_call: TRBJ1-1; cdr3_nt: TGCAGCGTTGAAGATCGGGGGAAGAACACTGAAGCTTTCTTT; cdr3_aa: CSVEDRGKNTEAFF
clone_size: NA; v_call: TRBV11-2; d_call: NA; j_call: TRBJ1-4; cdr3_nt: TGTGCCAGCAGCTCTGTGGGACTTTCAGAAAAACTGTTTTTT; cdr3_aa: CASSSVGLSEKLFF
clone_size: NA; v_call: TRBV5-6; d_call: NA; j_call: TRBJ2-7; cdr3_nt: TGTGCCAGCAGCTTCGGGTACGAGCAGTACTTC; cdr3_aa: CASSFGYEQYF
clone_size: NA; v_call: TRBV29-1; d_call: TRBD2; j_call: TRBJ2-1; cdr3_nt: TGCAGCGCAATAGCGGGAGGGATCAATGAGCAGTTCTTC; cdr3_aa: CSAIAGGINEQFF
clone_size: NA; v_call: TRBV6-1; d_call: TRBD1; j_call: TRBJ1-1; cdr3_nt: TGTGCCAGCAGTAAAGGACAGGGGAAAGTCGACACTGAAGCTTTCTTT; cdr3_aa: CASSKGQGKVDTEAFF
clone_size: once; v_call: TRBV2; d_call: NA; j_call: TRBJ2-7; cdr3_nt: TGTGCCAGCAGCTACGACAGTTCCTACGAGCAGTACTTC; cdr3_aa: CASSYDSSYEQYF
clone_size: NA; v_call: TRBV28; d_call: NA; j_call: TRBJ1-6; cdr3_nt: TGTGCCAGCAGTTTAGTGGCCACCCATTCACCCCTCCACTTT; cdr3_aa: CASSLVATHSPLHF
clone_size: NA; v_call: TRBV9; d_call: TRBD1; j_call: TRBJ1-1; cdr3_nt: TGTGCCAGCACCCGGGACAGAAAGAACACTGAAGCTTTCTTT; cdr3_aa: CASTRDRKNTEAFF
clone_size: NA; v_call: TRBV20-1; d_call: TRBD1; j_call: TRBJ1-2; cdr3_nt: TGCAGGGCGACAGGGAACTATGGCTACACCTTC; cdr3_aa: CRATGNYGYTF
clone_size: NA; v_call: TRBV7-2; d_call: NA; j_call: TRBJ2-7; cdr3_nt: TGTGCCAGCAGCTTACTCCCAGGGTATTTTTCAGGACGGCCGGGCGAGCAGTACTTC; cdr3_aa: CASSLLPGYFSGRPGEQYF
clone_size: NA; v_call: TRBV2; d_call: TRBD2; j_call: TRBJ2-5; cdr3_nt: TGTGCCAGCAGTGTGCGGGGGGGAGAGACCCAGTACTTC; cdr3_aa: CASSVRGGETQYF
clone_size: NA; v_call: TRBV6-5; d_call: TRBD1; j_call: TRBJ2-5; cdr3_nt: TGTGCCAGCAGGGACAGGGGGCATGGAGAGACCCAGTACTTC; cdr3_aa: CASRDRGHGETQYF
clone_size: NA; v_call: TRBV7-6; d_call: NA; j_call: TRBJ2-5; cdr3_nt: TGTGCCAGCAGCTTAGCGGTCCTAGCGACAGAGACCCAGTACTTC; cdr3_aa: CASSLAVLATETQYF
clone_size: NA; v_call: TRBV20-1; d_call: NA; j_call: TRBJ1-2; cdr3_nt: TGCAGTGCTAGTCTAGGATTCAACTATGGCTACACCTTC; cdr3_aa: CSASLGFNYGYTF
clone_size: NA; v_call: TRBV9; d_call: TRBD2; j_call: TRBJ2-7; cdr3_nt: TGTGCCAGCAGCGTAGGCGGGGGAACCTACGAGCAGTACTTC; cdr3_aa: CASSVGGGTYEQYF
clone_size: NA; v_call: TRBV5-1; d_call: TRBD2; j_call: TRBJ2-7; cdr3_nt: TGCGCCAGCAGCTTGGGACTCGGGGGGGACCACGAGCAGTACTTC; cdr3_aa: CASSLGLGGDHEQYF
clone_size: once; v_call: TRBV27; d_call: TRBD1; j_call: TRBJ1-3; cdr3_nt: TGTGCCAGCAGTTTATCGCCGAGGACAGGGCCTGGAAACACCATATATTTT; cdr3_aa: CASSLSPRTGPGNTIYF
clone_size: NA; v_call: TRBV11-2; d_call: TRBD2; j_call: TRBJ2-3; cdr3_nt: TGTGCCAGCAGCAGAACCGGGACTAGCGGGAGGTTATCCGATACGCAGTATTTT; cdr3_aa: CASSRTGTSGRLSDTQYF
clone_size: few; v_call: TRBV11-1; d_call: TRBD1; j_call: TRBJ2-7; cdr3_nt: TGTGCCAGCAGCCCAGGACAGGGAGAGGGTTACGAGCAGTACTTC; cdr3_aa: CASSPGQGEGYEQYF
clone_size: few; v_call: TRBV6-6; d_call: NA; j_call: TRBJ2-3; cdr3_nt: TGTGCCAGCTTGCTAACAGATACGCAGTATTTT; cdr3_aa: CASLLTDTQYF
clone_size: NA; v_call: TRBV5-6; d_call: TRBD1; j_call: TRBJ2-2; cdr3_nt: TGTGCCAGCAGCTTACTACAGGGGGCTATTAGAGGCGGGACCGGGGAGCTGTTTTTT; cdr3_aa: CASSLLQGAIRGGTGELFF
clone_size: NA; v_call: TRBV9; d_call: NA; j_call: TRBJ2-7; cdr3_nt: TGTGCCAGCAGCGCGAGCGGGTCTACGGCCTACGAGCAGTACTTC; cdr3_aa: CASSASGSTAYEQYF
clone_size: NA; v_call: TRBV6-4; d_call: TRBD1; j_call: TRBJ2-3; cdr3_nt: TGTGCCAGCAGTGAAGGGACAGGGGGGACAGATACGCAGTATTTT; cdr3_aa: CASSEGTGGTDTQYF
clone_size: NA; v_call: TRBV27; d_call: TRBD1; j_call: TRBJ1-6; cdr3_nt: TGTGCCAGCAGACCCAACAGGGGGAATTCACCCCTCCACTTT; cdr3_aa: CASRPNRGNSPLHF
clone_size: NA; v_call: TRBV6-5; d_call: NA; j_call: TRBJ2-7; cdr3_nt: TGTGCCAGCAGTTACGGGCTCTCCTACGAGCAGTACTTC; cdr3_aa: CASSYGLSYEQYF
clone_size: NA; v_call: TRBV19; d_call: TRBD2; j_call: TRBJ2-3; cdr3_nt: TGTGCCACCCGAAAAGTCGGGACTAGCGTTGGCACAGATACGCAGTATTTT; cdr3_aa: CATRKVGTSVGTDTQYF
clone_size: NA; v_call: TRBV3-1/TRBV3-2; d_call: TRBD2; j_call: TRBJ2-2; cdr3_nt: TGTGCCAGCAGCCAAGATCTGGTAGCGGGAGGCTCGGAGACCGGGGAGCTGTTTTTT; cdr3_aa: CASSQDLVAGGSETGELFF